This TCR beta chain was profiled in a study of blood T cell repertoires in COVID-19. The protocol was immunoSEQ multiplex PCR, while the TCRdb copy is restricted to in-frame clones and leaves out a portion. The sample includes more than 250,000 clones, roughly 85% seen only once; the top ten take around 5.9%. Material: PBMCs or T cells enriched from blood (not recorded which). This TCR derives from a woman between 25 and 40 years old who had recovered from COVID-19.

The CDR3 spells CATSDPQCGGEDTEAFF. CDR3 nucleotide sequence: TGTGCCACCAGTGACCCCCAGTGCGGGGGCGAGGACACTGAAGCTTTCTTT. The rearrangement joins TRBV24-1 to TRBJ1-1, with TRBD1 as a possible D gene (6 bases). Deletions cut 4 bases from V and 3 bases from J, with 20 bases between. The CDR3 has 17 residues. Germline loops: CDR1 KGHDR, CDR2 SFDVKD.